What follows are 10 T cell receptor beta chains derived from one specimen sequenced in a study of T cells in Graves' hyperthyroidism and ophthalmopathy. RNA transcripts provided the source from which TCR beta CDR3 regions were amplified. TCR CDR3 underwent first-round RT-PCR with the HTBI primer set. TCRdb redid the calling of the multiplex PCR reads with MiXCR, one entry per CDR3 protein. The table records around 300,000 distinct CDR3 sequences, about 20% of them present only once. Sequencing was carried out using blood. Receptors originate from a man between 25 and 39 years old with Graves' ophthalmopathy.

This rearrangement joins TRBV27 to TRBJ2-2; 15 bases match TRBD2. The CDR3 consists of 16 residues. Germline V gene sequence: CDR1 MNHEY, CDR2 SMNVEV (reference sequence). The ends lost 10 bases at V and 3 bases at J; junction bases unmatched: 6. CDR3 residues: CATRTSGRADTGELFF. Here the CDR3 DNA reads TGTGCCACCAGGACTAGCGGGAGGGCTGACACCGGGGAGCTGTTTTTT.

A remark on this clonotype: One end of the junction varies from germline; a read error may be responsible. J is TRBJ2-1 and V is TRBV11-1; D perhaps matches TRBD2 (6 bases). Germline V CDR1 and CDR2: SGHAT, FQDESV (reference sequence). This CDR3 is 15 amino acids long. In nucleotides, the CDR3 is TGCGCCAGCAGCTTGGTTAGCGGAAGATACAATGAGCAGTTCTTC. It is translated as CASSLVSGRYNEQFF. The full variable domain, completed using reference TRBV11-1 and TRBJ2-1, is EAEVAQSPRYKITEKSQAVAFWCDPISGHATLYWYRQILGQGPELLVQFQDESVVDDSQLPKDRFSAERLKGVDSTLKIQPAELGDSAMYLCASSLVSGRYNEQFFGPGTRLTVL.

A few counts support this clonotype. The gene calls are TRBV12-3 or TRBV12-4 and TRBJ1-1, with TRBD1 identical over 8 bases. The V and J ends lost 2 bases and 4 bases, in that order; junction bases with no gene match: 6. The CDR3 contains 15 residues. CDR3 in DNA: TGTGCCAGCAGTTTATTCAGGGGGCTGTCCACTGAAGCTTTCTTT. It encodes CASSLFRGLSTEAFF.

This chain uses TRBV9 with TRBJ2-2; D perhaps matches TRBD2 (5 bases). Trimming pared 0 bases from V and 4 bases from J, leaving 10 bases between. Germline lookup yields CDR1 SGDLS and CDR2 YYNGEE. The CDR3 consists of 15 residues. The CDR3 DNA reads TGTGCCAGCAGCGTAGGAGCGGTTACCACCGGGGAGCTGTTTTTT. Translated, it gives CASSVGAVTTGELFF.

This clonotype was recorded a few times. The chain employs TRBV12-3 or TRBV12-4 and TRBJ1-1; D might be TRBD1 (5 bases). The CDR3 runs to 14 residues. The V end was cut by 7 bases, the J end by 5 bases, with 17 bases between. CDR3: CASTQGGSGTEAFF. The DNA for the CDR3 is TGTGCCAGCACTCAGGGTGGGAGTGGGACTGAAGCTTTCTTT.

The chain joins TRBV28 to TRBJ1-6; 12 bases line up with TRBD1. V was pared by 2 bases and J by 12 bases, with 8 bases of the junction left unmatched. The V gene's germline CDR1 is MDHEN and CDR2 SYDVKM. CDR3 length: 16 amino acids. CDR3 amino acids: CASSLPRDRGRVPLHF. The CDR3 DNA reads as TGTGCCAGCAGTTTACCCCGGGACAGGGGGCGGGTACCCCTCCACTTT.

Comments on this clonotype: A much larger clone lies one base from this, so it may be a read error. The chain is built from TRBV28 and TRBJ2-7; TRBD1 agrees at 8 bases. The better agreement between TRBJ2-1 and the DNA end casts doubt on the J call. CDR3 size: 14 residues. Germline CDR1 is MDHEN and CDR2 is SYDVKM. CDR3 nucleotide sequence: TGTGCCAGCAGTTTAACAGGGGGGACCTACGAGCAGTTCTTC. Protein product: CASSLTGGTYEQFF.

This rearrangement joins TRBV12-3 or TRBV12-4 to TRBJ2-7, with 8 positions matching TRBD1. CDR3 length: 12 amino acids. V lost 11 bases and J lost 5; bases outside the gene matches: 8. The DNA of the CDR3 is TGTGCCGGCACCAAACAGGGGGACGAGCAGTACTTC. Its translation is CAGTKQGDEQYF.

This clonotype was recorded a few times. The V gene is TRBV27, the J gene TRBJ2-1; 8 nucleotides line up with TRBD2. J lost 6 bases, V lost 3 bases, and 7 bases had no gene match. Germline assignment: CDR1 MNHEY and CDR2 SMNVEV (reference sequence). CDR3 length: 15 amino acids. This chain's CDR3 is CASSFYSGSSNEQFF. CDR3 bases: TGTGCCAGCAGTTTTTACAGCGGGAGTAGCAATGAGCAGTTCTTC.

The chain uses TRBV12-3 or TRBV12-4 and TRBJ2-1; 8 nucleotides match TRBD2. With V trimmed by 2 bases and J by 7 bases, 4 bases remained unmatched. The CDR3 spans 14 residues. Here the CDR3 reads CASSLFGGRNEQFF. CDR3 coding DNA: TGTGCCAGCAGTTTATTCGGCGGGAGGAATGAGCAGTTCTTC.